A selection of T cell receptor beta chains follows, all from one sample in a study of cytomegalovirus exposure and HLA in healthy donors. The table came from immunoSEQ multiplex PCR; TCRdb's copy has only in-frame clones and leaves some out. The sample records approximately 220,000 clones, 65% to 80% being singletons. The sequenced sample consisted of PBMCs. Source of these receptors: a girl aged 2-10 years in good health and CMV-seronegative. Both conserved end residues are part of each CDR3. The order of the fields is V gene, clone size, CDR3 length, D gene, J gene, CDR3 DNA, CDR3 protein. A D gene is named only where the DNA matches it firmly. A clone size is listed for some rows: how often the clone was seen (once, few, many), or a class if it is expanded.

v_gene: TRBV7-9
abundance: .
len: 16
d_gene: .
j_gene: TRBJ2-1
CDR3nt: TGTGCCAGCAGCTTAGTGTGGAGCGGATCTTACAATGAGCAGTTCTTC
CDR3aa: CASSLVWSGSYNEQFF

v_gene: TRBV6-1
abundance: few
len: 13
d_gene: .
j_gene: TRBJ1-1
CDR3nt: TGTGCCAGCAGTGAGTCCAGGGTCACTGAAGCTTTCTTT
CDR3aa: CASSESRVTEAFF

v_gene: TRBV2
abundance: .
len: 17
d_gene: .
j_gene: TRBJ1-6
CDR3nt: TGTGCCAGCAGTGAAAGGAGACGGAGCTCCTATAATTCACCCCTCCACTTT
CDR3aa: CASSERRRSSYNSPLHF

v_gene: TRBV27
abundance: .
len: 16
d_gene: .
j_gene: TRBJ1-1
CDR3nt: TGTGCCAGCAGTTTATCTGGAGGAGGGGTGAACACTGAAGCTTTCTTT
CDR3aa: CASSLSGGGVNTEAFF

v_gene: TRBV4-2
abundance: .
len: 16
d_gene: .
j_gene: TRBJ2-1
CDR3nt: TGTGCCAGCAGCCAAGACGGAGCGAGGGGGTTCGCTGAGCAGTTCTTC
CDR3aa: CASSQDGARGFAEQFF

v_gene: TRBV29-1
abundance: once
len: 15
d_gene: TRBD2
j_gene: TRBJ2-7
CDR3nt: TGCAGCGTGGTGTTTTTGGGGGGGGTGGGCTACGAGCAGTACTTC
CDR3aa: CSVVFLGGVGYEQYF

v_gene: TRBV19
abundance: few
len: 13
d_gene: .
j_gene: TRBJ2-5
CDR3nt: TGTGCCAGTAGCTTCGGTCCCAAAGAGACCCAGTACTTC
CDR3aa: CASSFGPKETQYF

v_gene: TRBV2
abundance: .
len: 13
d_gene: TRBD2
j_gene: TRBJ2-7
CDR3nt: TGTGCCAGCAAGGGAGGGAGGTCCTACGAGCAGTACTTC
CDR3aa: CASKGGRSYEQYF

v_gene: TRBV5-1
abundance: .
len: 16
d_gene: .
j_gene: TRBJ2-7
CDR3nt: TGCGCCAGCAGCCCGGATGGGGAGGTGGGGCTCCACGAGCAGTACTTC
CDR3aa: CASSPDGEVGLHEQYF

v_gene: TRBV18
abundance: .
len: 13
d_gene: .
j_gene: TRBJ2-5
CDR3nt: TGTGCCAGCTCACCCCAGACTAGGGAGACCCAGTACTTC
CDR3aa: CASSPQTRETQYF

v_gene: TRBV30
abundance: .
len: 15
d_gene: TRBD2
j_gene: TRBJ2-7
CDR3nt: TGTGCCTGGAGTAGAGATAGCGGGATTGGTGACGAGCAGTACTTC
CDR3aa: CAWSRDSGIGDEQYF

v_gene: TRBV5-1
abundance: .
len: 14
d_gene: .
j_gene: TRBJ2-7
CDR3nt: TGCGCCAGCAGCTTGGGTGCGAACTCCTACGAGCAGTACTTC
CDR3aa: CASSLGANSYEQYF

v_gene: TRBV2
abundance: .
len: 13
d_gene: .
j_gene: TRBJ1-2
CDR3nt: TGTGCCAGCAGTCCAGGACGAGAGGGCGGCTACACCTTC
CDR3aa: CASSPGREGGYTF

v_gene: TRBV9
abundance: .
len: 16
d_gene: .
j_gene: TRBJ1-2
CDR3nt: TGTGCCAGCAGCGAGGGGAAGGACCGCGCTAACTATGGCTACACCTTC
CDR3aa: CASSEGKDRANYGYTF

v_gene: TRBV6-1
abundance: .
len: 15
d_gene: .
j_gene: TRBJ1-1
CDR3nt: TGTGCCAGCAGTCCGCGTGCCCTATTGAACACTGAAGCTTTCTTT
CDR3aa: CASSPRALLNTEAFF

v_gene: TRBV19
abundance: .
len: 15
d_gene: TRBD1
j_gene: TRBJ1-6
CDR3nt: TGTGCCAGTAGTGCACCCCGGGGACAGTATTCACCCCTCCACTTT
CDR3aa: CASSAPRGQYSPLHF

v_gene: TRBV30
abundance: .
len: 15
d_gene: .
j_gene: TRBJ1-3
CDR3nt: TGTGCCTGGAGTGTAATGGGGGCCTCTGGAAACACCATATATTTT
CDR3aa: CAWSVMGASGNTIYF

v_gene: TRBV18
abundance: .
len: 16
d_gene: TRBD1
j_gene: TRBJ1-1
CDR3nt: TGTGCCAGCTCCCCCAGGGGGCTGGTAATGAACACTGAAGCTTTCTTT
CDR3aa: CASSPRGLVMNTEAFF

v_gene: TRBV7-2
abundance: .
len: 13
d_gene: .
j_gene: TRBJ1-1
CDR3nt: TGTGCCAGCAGCTTACAGGATCGCACTGAAGCTTTCTTT
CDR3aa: CASSLQDRTEAFF

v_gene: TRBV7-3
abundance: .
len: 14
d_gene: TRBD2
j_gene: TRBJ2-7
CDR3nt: TGTGCCAGCAGCCCGTCTAGCGGGGCCTACGAGCAGTACTTC
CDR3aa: CASSPSSGAYEQYF

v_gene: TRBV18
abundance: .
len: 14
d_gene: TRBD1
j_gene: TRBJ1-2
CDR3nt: TGTGCCAGCTCCGGGGACAGGGCCACCCCCGGCTACACCTTC
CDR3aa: CASSGDRATPGYTF

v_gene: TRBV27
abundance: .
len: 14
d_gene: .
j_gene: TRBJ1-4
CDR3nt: TGTGCCAGCACCTCGTGGCAGACTAATGAAAAACTGTTTTTT
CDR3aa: CASTSWQTNEKLFF

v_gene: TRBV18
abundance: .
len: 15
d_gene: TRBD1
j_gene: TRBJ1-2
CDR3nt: TGTGCCAGCTCGATCGAGCAGGGGGCCCTCTATGGCTACACCTTC
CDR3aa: CASSIEQGALYGYTF

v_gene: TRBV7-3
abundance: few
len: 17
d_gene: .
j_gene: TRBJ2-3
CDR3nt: TGTGCCAGCAGCTCACTGGGGGGGGGCTACGGGGCAGATACGCAGTATTTT
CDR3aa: CASSSLGGGYGADTQYF

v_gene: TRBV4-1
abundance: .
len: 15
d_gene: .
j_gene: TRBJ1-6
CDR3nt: TGCGCCAGCAGCCAAGAGGGGTCCGGGGATTCACCCCTCCACTTT
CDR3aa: CASSQEGSGDSPLHF

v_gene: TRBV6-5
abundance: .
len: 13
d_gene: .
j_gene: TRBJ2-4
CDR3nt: TGTGCCAGCAGTCAACCGGGATCAAACATTCAGTACTTC
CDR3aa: CASSQPGSNIQYF

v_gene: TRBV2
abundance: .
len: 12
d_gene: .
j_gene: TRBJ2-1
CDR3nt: TGTGCCAGCAGTGACTTCGGGATTGAGCAGTTCTTC
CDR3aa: CASSDFGIEQFF